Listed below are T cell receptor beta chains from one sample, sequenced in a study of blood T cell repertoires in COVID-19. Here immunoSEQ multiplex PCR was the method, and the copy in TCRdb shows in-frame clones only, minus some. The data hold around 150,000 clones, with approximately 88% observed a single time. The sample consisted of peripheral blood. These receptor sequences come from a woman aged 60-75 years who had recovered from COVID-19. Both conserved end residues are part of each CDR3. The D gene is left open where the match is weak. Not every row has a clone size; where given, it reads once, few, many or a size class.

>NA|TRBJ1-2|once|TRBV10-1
CASSESGQYGYTF
TGCGCCAGCAGTGAGTCCGGACAGTATGGCTACACCTTC
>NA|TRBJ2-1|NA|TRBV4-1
CASSLQGSQFF
TGCGCCAGCAGCCTTCAGGGTTCACAGTTCTTC
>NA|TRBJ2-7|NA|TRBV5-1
CASSLAGGVPSYEQYF
TGCGCCAGCAGCTTGGCCGGAGGGGTCCCTTCTTACGAGCAGTACTTC
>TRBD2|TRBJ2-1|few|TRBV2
CASSGVAGGDYNEQFF
TGTGCCAGCAGTGGAGTGGCGGGGGGCGATTACAATGAGCAGTTCTTC
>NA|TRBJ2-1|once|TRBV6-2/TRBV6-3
CASSDQGGNEQFF
TGTGCCAGCAGTGATCAGGGGGGTAATGAGCAGTTCTTC
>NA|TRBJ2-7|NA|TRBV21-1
CASRENRRLSSYEQYF
TGTGCCAGCAGGGAAAACAGGAGATTAAGCTCCTACGAGCAGTACTTC
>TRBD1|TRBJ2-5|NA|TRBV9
CASSASGTGALWETQYF
TGTGCCAGCAGCGCCTCCGGGACAGGGGCCCTCTGGGAGACCCAGTACTTC
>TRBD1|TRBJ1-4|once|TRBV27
CASSFRRVLTGEGEKLFF
TGTGCCAGCAGTTTCCGGAGAGTCCTTACAGGGGAAGGGGAAAAACTGTTTTTT
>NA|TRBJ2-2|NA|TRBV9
CASSVGGEELFF
TGTGCCAGCAGCGTAGGCGGGGAGGAGCTGTTTTTT
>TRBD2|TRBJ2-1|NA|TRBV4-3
CASSLTLAGTYNEQFF
TGCGCCAGCAGCCTGACACTAGCGGGAACCTACAATGAGCAGTTCTTC
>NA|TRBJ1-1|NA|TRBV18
CASSQVPGDTEAFF
TGTGCCAGCTCACAGGTGCCAGGGGACACTGAAGCTTTCTTT
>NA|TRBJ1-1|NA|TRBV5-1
CASSKDGKNTEAFF
TGCGCCAGCAGCAAGGACGGGAAGAACACTGAAGCTTTCTTT